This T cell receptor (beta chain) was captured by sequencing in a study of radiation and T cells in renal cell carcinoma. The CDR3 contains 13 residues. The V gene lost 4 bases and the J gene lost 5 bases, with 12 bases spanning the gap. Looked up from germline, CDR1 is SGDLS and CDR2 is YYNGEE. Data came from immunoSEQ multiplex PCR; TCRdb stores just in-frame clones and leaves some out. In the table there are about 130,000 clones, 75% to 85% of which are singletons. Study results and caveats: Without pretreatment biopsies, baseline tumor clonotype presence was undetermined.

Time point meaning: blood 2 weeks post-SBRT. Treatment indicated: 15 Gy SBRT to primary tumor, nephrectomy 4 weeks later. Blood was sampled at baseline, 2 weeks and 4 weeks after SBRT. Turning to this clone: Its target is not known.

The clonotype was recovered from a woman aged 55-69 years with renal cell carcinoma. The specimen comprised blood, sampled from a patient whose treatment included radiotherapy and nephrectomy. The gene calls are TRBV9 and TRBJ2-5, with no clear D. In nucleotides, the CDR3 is TGTGCCAGCAGCTCAGGTCCGGAGGAGACCCAGTACTTC. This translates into CASSSGPEETQYF.